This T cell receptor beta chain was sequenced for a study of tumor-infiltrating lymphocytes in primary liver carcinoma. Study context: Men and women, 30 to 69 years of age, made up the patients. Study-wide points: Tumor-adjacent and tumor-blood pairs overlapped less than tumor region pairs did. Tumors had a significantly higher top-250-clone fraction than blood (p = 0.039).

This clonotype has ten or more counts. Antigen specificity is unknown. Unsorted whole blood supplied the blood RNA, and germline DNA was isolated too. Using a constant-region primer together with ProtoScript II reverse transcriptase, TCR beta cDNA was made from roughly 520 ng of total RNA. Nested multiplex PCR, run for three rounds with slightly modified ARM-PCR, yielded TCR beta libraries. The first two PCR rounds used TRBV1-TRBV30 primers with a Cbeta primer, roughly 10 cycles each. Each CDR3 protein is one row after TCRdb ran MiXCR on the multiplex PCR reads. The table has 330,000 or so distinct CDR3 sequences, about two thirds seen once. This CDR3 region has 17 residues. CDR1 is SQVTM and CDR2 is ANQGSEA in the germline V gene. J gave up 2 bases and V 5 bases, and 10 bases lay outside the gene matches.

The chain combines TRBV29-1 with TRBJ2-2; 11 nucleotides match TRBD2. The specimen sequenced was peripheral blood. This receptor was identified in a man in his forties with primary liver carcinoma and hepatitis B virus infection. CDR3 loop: CSVYSGTSGPNTGELFF. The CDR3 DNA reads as TGCAGCGTTTACTCCGGGACTAGCGGACCAAACACCGGGGAGCTGTTTTTT.